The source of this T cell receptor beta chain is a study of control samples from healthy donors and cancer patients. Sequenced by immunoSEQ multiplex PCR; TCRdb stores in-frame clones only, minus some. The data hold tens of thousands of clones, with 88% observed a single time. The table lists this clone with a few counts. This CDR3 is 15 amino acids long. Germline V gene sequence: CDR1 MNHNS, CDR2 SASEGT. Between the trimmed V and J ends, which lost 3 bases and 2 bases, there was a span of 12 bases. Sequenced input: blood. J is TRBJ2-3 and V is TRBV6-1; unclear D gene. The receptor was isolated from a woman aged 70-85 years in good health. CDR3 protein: CASSDGQQNTDTQYF. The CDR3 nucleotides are TGTGCCAGCAGTGACGGGCAGCAAAACACAGATACGCAGTATTTT.